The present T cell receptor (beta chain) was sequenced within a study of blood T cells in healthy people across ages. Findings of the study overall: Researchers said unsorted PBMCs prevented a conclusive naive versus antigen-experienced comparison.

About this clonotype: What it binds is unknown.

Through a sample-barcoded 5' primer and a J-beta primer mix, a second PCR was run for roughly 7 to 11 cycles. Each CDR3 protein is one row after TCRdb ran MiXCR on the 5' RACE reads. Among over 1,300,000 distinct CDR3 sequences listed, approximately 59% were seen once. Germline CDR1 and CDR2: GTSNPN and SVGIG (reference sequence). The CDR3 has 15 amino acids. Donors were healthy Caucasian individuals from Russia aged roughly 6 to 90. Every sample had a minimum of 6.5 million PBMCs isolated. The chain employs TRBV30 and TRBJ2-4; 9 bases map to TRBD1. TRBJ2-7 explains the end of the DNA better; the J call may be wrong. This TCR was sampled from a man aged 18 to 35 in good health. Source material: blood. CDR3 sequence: CAWSSAGQGNYEQYF. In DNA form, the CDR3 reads TGTGCCTGGAGCTCCGCGGGACAGGGTAACTACGAGCAGTACTTC.